This TCR beta chain was documented in a study of vaccination and CD4 T cells after COVID-19. About this clonotype itself: Its antigen remains unknown.

V lost 7 bases and J lost 7; bases outside the gene matches: 10. Looked up from germline, CDR1 is DFQATT and CDR2 is SNEGSKA (reference sequence). The CDR3 contains 14 residues. Described treatment: approximately 9-day PBMC culture with coronavirus spike peptide pools or control peptides (ViraFEST assay). Gathered ahead of the COVID-19 pandemic (2011-2018) were the CD4+ T cells of the unexposed donor. With the Oncomine TCR Beta short-read assay, DNA from cultured CD4+ T cells was sequenced. TCRdb independently ran MiXCR on the PCR reads; one entry per CDR3 protein. The table has several thousand distinct CDR3 sequences, around 50% seen once.

The source of this sequence is a human donor in good health. The specimen sequenced was CD4+ T cells from blood, cultured in vitro. The chain has TRBV20-1 and TRBJ2-7; 13 nucleotides line up with TRBD2. Written as DNA, the CDR3 is TGCAGTGTCTACGGGACTAGCGGGATTGAAGAGCAGTACTTC. Protein product: CSVYGTSGIEEQYF.